This TCR beta chain was sequenced during a study of CD8 T cells in Susac syndrome. Random hexamers served to reverse transcribe about 0.45 to 1 ug RNA. TCRdb fed the immunoSEQ multiplex PCR reads into MiXCR, producing one record per CDR3 protein. The sample includes some 180,000 distinct CDR3 sequences, roughly 94% of them seen just once. V was trimmed by 0 bases and J by 0 bases, leaving 5 bases between them. Looked up from germline, CDR1 is SGHRS and CDR2 is YFSETQ. The CDR3 spans 14 residues. Regarding this clonotype: What it binds is not known.

Study results and caveats: CD4+ T cell repertoires in Susac syndrome lacked clonal expansion.

The rearrangement joins TRBV5-1 to TRBJ2-3; D is ambiguous. Sample: CD4+ T cells from PBMCs. This receptor was taken from a human donor with Susac syndrome. The CDR3 region has the DNA TGCGCCAGCAGCTTGGTTGCTAGCACAGATACGCAGTATTTT. Protein: CASSLVASTDTQYF.